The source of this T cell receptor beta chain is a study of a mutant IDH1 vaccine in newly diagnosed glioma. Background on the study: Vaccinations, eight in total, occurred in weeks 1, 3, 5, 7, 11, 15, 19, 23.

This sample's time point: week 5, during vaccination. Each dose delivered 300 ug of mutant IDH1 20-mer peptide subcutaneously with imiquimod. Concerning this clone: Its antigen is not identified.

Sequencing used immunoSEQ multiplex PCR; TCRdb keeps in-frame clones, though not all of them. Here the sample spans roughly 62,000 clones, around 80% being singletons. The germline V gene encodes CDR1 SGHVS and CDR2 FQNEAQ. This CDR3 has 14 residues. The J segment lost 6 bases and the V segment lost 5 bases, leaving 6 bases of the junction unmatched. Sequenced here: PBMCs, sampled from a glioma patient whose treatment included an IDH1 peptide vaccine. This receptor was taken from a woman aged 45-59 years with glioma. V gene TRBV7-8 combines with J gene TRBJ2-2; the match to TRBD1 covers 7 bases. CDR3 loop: CASSPRTGAGELFF. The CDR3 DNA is TGTGCCAGCAGCCCGCGGACAGGTGCCGGGGAGCTGTTTTTT.